The rows below give T cell receptor beta chains drawn from one sample of a study of cytomegalovirus exposure and HLA in healthy donors. Generated by immunoSEQ multiplex PCR, the TCRdb table keeps only in-frame clones and is missing some. The profile covers under 250,000 clones, with around 87% appearing a single time and less than 3% taken by the ten largest. The sequencing sample was made of PBMCs. The receptor set was obtained from a man younger than 35 in good health and CMV-seronegative. Each CDR3 is given with its conserved first and last residue. Fields, in order: J gene, V gene, CDR3 protein.

J: TRBJ2-2; V: TRBV6-5; CDR3: CASSYDQGHSSEELFF
J: TRBJ1-2; V: TRBV4-2; CDR3: CASSQDWAQDLVNTF
J: TRBJ2-6; V: TRBV7-2; CDR3: CASSMDSSGANVLTF
J: TRBJ1-6; V: TRBV6-5; CDR3: CASRSRGSYNSPLHF
J: TRBJ2-3; V: TRBV12-5; CDR3: CASGYSGGTQADTQYF
J: TRBJ2-2; V: TRBV30; CDR3: CAWKPGDTGELFF
J: TRBJ2-3; V: TRBV6-5; CDR3: CASSYSRGTDTQYF
J: TRBJ2-7; V: TRBV10-3; CDR3: CAISEPGGSYEQYF
J: TRBJ1-6; V: TRBV7-2; CDR3: CASSLRRSPLHF
J: TRBJ1-6; V: TRBV11-2; CDR3: CASSLPGTIVPLHF
J: TRBJ1-1; V: TRBV11-2; CDR3: CASSSKRVAEAFF
J: TRBJ2-7; V: TRBV27; CDR3: CATSKLGQGTYEQYF
J: TRBJ1-1; V: TRBV29-1; CDR3: CSVGEGINTEAFF
J: TRBJ2-5; V: TRBV11-2; CDR3: CASSFPERSYQETQYF
J: TRBJ1-1; V: TRBV6-1; CDR3: CASRWQGNTEAFF
J: TRBJ2-7; V: TRBV27; CDR3: CASSYFDRVNYEQYF
J: TRBJ2-7; V: TRBV18; CDR3: CASSPPGVSSYEQYF
J: TRBJ2-2; V: TRBV6-5; CDR3: CASVPGKNTGELFF
J: TRBJ2-5; V: TRBV6-7; CDR3: CASSSGDRPRETQYF
J: TRBJ2-3; V: TRBV6-5; CDR3: CASSRQGSTDTQYF
J: TRBJ2-3; V: TRBV28; CDR3: CASSLFQGGDTQYF
J: TRBJ1-5; V: TRBV29-1; CDR3: CSVEEGGSDQPQHF
J: TRBJ2-1; V: TRBV9; CDR3: CASSVGSGGSYDEQFF
J: TRBJ1-2; V: TRBV28; CDR3: CASSLLDSRYYGYTF
J: TRBJ2-7; V: TRBV28; CDR3: CASRIAGGLSSYEQYF
J: TRBJ2-1; V: TRBV7-2; CDR3: CASSSRGSGRANGEQFF
J: TRBJ1-6; V: TRBV5-6; CDR3: CASSSRRGYNSPLHF
J: TRBJ2-5; V: TRBV7-9; CDR3: CASSPDLDQYF
J: TRBJ1-1; V: TRBV19; CDR3: CASSIRHGVNTEAFF
J: TRBJ2-1; V: TRBV28; CDR3: CASVVRTSGNEQFF
J: TRBJ2-2; V: TRBV18; CDR3: CASSPRMDTGELFF
J: TRBJ2-2; V: TRBV6-6; CDR3: CASSYRLNTGELFF
J: TRBJ2-1; V: TRBV7-2; CDR3: CASSLRDLEYNEQFF